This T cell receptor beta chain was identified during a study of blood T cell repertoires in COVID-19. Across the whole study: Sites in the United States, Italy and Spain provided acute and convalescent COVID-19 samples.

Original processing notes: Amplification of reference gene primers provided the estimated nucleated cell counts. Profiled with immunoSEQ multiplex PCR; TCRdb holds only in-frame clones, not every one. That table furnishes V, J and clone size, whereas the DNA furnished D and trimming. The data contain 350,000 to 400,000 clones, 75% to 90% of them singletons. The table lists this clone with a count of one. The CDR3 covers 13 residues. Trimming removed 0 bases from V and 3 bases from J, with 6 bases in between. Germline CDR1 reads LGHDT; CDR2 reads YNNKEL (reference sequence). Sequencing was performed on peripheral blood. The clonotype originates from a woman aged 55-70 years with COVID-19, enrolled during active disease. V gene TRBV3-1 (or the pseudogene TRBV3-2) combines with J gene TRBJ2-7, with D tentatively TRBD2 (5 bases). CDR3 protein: CASSQESGYEQYF. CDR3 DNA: TGTGCCAGCAGCCAAGAGAGCGGCTACGAGCAGTACTTC.